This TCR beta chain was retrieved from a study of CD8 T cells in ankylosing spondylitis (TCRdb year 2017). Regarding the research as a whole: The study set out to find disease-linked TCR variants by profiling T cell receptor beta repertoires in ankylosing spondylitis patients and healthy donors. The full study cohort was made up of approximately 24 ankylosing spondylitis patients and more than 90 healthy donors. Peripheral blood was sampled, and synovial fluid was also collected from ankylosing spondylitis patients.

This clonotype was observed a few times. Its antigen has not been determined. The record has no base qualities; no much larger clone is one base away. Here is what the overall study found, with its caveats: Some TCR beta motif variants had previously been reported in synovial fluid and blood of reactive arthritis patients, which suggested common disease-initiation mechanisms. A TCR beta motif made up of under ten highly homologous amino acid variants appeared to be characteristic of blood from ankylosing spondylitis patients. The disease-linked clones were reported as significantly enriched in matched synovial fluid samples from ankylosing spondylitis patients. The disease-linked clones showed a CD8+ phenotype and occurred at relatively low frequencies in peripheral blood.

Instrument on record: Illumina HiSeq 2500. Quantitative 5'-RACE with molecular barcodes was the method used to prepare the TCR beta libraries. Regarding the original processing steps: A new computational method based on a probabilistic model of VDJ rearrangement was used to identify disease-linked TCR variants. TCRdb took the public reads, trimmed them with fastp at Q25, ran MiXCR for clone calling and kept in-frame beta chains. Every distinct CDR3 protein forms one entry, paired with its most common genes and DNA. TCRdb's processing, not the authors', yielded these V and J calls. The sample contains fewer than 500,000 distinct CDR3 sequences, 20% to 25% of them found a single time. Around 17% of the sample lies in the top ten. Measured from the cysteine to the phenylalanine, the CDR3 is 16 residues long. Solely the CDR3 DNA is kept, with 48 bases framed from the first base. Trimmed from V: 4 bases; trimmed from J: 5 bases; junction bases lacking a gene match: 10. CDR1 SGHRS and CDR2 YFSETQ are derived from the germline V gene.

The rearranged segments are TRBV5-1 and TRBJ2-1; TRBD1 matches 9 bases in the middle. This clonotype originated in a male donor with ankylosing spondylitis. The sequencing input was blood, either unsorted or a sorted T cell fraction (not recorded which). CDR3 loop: CASSLLRDRDDNEQFF. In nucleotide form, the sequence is TGCGCCAGCAGCCTCCTCCGGGACAGGGATGACAATGAGCAGTTCTTC. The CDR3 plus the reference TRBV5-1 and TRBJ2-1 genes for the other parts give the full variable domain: KAGVTQTPRYLIKTRGQQVTLSCSPISGHRSVSWYQQTPGQGLQFLFEYFSETQRNKGNFPGRFSGRQFSNSRSEMNVSTLELGDSALYLCASSLLRDRDDNEQFFGPGTRLTVL.